The clone carrying this T cell receptor beta chain was recorded many times. This record comes from a study of Graves' ophthalmopathy and Graves' hyperthyroidism. Using RNA transcripts, the TCR beta CDR3 regions were amplified. The workflow started with a first-round RT-PCR run with HTBI primers and then moved on to a second-round multiplex PCR. Via MiXCR, TCRdb re-called the multiplex PCR reads, giving one row per CDR3 protein. The data contain 350,000 to 400,000 distinct CDR3 sequences, approximately 15% of them seen just once; the ten biggest clones take up roughly 7%. V lost 5 bases, J lost 7 bases, and 9 bases lay in between. CDR1 is MNHEY and CDR2 is SMNVEV in the germline V gene (reference sequence). The CDR3 is made up of 12 amino acids.

The sequenced sample was peripheral blood. This rearrangement joins TRBV27 to TRBJ1-5, with D hard to call. This clonotype was sampled from a woman younger than 30 with stable Graves' hyperthyroidism. Here the CDR3 reads CASSPGRQPQHF. The DNA for the CDR3 is TGTGCCAGCAGTCCCGGTCGACAGCCCCAGCATTTT.